Shown below are 8 T cell receptor beta chains from a single sample sequenced in a study of T cell responses to AZD1222 COVID-19 vaccine. Sequencing was performed with immunoSEQ multiplex PCR; in TCRdb, only in-frame clones are kept and a portion is missing. This table has fewer than 130,000 clones, roughly 90% appearing once. This specimen consisted of peripheral blood, obtained on day 0 of AZD1222 vaccination. The source of these receptors is an adult in good health.

This chain connects TRBV7-2 to TRBJ1-5; D gene ambiguous. The germline V gene has CDR1 SGHTA and CDR2 FQGNSA. This CDR3 has 14 amino acids. V was clipped by 5 bases and J by 0 bases, with 8 bases between them. CDR3 nucleotides: TGTGCCAGCAGCGGCCGTTATAGCAATCAGCCCCAGCATTTT. This encodes CASSGRYSNQPQHF.

The CDR3 nucleotides read TGTGCCAGCAGTACGGCCCTCGAGGCTAAGGGCTATGGCTACACCTTC. Protein sequence: CASSTALEAKGYGYTF. The rearrangement links TRBV27 to TRBJ1-2; unclear D gene. The length of the CDR3 is 16 residues. The germline CDR1 and CDR2 sequences are MNHEY and SMNVEV (reference sequence). Between the trimmed V and J ends, which lost 5 bases and 4 bases, there was a span of 20 bases.

The chain employs TRBV7-3 and TRBJ1-1; possibly TRBD1 for D (5 bases). The CDR3 totals 15 residues. The V and J ends lost 5 bases and 0 bases respectively, with 13 bases between them. The germline CDR1 and CDR2 sequences are SGHTA and FQGTGA. The CDR3 region is CASSGPPGVNTEAFF. CDR3 coding DNA: TGTGCCAGCAGCGGCCCCCCGGGGGTGAACACTGAAGCTTTCTTT.

The V and J genes are TRBV5-8 and TRBJ2-1; no definite D call. The CDR3 has 12 amino acids. Trimming removed 0 bases from V and 9 bases from J, with 7 bases in between. Per the germline V gene, CDR1 is SGHTS and CDR2 is YDEGEE. CDR3 region: CASSLEGFEQFF. The CDR3 DNA sequence: TGTGCCAGCAGCTTGGAGGGCTTTGAGCAGTTCTTC.

The chain recombines TRBV30 with TRBJ1-1; D is unresolved. Germline V CDR1 and CDR2: GTSNPN, SVGIG (reference sequence). The CDR3 is made up of 12 amino acids. Trimming took off 3 bases at V and 9 bases at J, with 14 bases between the two ends. The CDR3 DNA is TGTGCCTGGAGCGAACGGAACCGGAAAGCTTTCTTT. It codes for CAWSERNRKAFF.

The rearrangement links TRBV21-1 to TRBJ1-5. TRBV21-1 is a pseudogene. The CDR3 spans 18 residues. CDR3 amino acids: CASSKKIRGGASNQPQHF. CDR3 nucleotide sequence: TGTGCCAGCAGCAAAAAGATCCGCGGAGGGGCTAGCAATCAGCCCCAGCATTTT.

The genes are TRBV19 and TRBJ2-3, with D hard to call. Trimming stripped 4 bases from V and 1 base from J, with 6 bases between. Looked up from germline, CDR1 is LNHDA and CDR2 is SQIVND (reference sequence). The CDR3 length is 13 residues. In DNA form, the CDR3 reads TGTGCCAGTAGTACCTGGGGCACAGATACGCAGTATTTT. Amino acid sequence: CASSTWGTDTQYF.

The rearrangement links TRBV4-3 to TRBJ1-6; weak D call: TRBD1 (6 bases). Germline values: CDR1 LGHNA, CDR2 YSLEER. V was trimmed by 0 bases and J by 10 bases, leaving 13 bases between them. CDR3 length equals 15 residues. CDR3 residues: CASSQDPGAESPLHF. CDR3 sequence (DNA): TGCGCCAGCAGCCAAGATCCGGGGGCAGAGTCACCCCTCCACTTT.